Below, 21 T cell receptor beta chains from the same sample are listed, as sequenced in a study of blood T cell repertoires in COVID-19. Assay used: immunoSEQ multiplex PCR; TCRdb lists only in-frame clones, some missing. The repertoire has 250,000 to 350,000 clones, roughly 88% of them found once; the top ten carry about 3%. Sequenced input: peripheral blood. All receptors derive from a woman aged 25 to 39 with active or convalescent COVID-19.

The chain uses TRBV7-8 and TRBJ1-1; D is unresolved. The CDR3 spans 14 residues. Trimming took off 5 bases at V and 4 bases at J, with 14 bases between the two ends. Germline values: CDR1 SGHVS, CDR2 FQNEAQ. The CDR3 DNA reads TGTGCCAGCAGCGTAGGCGGGAGCGTCACTGAAGCTTTCTTT. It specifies CASSVGGSVTEAFF.

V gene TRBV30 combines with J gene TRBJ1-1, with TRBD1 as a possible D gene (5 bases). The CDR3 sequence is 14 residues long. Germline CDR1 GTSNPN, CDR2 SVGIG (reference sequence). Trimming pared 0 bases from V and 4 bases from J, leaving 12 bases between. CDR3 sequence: CAWSVPPGFTEAFF. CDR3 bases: TGTGCCTGGAGTGTACCGCCAGGGTTCACTGAAGCTTTCTTT.

The CDR3 protein is CATSDSRGIKETQYF. CDR3 coding DNA: TGTGCCACCAGTGATTCCAGGGGAATTAAGGAGACCCAGTACTTC. This chain links TRBV24-1 with TRBJ2-5; D perhaps matches TRBD1 (6 bases). Germline CDR1 reads KGHDR; CDR2 reads SFDVKD. This CDR3 is built from 15 residues. With 2 bases removed from V and 5 bases from J, the gap between germline ends came to 14 bases.

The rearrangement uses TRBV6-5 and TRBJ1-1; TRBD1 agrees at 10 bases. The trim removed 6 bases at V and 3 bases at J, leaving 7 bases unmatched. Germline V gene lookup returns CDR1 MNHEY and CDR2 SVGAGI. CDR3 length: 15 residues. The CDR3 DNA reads TGTGCCAGCAGCGTGACAGGGGGCCTATACACTGAAGCTTTCTTT. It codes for CASSVTGGLYTEAFF.

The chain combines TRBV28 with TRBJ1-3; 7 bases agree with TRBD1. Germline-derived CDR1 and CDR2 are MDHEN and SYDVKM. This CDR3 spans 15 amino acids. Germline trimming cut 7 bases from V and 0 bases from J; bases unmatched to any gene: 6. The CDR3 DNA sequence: TGTGCCAGCAATTATCAGGGGGGCTCTGGAAACACCATATATTTT. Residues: CASNYQGGSGNTIYF. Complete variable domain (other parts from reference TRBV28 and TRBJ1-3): DVKVTQSSRYLVKRTGEKVFLECVQDMDHENMFWYRQDPGLGLRLIYFSYDVKMKEKGDIPEGYSVSREKKERFSLILESASTNQTSMYLCASNYQGGSGNTIYFGEGSWLTVV.

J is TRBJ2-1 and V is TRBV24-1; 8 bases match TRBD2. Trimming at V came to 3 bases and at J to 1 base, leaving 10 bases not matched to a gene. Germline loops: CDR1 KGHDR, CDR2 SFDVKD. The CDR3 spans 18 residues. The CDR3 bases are TGTGCCACCAGTGATCATGACGGGGGGGCAATGTCCTACAATGAGCAGTTCTTC. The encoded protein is CATSDHDGGAMSYNEQFF.

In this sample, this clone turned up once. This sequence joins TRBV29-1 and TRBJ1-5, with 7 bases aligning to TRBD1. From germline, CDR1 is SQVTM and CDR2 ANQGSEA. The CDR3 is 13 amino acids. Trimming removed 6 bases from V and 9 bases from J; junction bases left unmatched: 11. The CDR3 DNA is TGCAGCGTCTTAACAGGGGCCTCGGGGCCCCAGCATTTT. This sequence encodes CSVLTGASGPQHF.

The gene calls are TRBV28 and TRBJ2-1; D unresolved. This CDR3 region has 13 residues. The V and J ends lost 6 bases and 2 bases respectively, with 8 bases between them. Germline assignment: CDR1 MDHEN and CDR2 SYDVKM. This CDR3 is CASRPAAYNEQFF. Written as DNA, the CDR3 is TGTGCCAGCAGGCCCGCGGCCTACAATGAGCAGTTCTTC.

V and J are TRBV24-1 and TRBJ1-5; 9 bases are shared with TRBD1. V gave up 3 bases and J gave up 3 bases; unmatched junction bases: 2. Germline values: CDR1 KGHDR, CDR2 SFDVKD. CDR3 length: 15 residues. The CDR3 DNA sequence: TGTGCCACCAGTGATGGACAGGGGATCAATCAGCCCCAGCATTTT. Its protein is CATSDGQGINQPQHF.

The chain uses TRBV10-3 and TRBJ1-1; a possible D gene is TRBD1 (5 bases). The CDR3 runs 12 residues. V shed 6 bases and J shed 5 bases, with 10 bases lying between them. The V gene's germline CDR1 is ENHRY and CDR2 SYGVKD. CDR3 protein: CAISQGGTEAFF. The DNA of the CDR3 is TGTGCCATCAGCCAGGGAGGGACTGAAGCTTTCTTT.

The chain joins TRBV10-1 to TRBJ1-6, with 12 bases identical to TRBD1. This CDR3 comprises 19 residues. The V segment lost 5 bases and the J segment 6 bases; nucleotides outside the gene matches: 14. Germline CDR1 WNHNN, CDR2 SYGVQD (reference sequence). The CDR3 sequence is CASSPISGQGAGGNSPLHF. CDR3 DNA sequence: TGCGCCAGCAGTCCTATCTCGGGACAGGGGGCTGGAGGTAATTCACCCCTCCACTTT.

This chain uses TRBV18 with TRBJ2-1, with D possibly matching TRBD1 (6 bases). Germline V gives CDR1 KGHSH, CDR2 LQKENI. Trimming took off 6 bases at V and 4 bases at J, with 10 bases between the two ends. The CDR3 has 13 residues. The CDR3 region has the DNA TGTGCCAGCTCGCCTGACAGGTACAATGAGCAGTTCTTC. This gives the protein CASSPDRYNEQFF. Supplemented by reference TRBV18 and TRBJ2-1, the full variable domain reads NAGVMQNPRHLVRRRGQEARLRCSPMKGHSHVYWYRQLPEEGLKFMVYLQKENIIDESGMPKERFSAEFPKEGPSILRIQQVVRGDSAAYFCASSPDRYNEQFFGPGTRLTVL.

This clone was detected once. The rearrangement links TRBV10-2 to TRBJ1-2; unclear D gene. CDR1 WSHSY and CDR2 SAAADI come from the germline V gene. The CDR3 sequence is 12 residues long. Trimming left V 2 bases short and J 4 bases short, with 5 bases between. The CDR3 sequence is CASSEGRYGYTF. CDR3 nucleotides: TGCGCCAGCAGTGAGGGGCGCTATGGCTACACCTTC.

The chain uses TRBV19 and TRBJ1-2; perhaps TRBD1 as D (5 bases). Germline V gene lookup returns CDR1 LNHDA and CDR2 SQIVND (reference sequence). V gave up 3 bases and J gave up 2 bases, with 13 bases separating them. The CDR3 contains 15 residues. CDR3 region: CASSIWPRGNYGYTF. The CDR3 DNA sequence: TGTGCCAGTAGTATTTGGCCAAGGGGAAACTATGGCTACACCTTC.

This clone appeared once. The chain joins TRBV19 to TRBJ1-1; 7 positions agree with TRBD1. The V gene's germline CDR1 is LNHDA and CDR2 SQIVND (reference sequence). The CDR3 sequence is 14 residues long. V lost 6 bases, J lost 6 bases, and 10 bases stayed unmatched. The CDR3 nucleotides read TGTGCCAGTAGCATATCGACAGGGTACCCTGAAGCTTTCTTT. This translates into CASSISTGYPEAFF.

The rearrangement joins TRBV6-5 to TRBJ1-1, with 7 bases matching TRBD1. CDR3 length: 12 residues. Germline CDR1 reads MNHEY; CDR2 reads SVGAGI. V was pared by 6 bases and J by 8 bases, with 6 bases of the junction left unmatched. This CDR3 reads CASSLTGREAFF. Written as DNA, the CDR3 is TGTGCCAGCAGCTTGACAGGGCGAGAAGCTTTCTTT.

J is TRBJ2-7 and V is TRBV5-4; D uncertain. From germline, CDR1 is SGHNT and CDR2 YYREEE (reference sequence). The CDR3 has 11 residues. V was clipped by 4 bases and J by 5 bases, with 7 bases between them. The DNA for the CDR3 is TGTGCCAGCAGCCTGGGCGACGAGCAGTACTTC. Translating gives CASSLGDEQYF.

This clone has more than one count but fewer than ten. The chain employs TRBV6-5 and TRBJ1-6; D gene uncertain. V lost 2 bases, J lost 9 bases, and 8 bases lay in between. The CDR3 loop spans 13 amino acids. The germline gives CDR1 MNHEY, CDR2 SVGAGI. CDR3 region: CASSYEGSSPLHF. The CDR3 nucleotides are TGTGCCAGCAGTTACGAGGGTTCTTCACCCCTCCACTTT.

CDR3 in DNA: TGTGCCAGCAGCTTTTCCGGGAACACTGAAGCTTTCTTT. This encodes CASSFSGNTEAFF. This chain connects TRBV7-3 to TRBJ1-1; D is undetermined. The CDR3 sequence is 13 residues long. Trimming took off 3 bases at V and 1 base at J, with 6 bases between the two ends. Germline assignment: CDR1 SGHTA and CDR2 FQGTGA.

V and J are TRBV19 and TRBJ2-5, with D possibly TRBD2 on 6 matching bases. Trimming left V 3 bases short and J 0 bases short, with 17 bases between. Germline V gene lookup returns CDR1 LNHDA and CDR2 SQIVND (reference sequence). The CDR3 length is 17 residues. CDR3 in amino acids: CASSIRTSGGNQETQYF. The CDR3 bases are TGTGCCAGTAGTATCAGAACTAGTGGGGGGAACCAAGAGACCCAGTACTTC.

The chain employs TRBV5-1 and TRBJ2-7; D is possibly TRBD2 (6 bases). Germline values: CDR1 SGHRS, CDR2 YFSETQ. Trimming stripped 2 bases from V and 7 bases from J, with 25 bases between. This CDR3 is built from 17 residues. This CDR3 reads CASSLNTDLGGTGEQYF. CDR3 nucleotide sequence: TGCGCCAGCAGCTTAAACACCGACTTGGGGGGAACGGGGGAGCAGTACTTC.